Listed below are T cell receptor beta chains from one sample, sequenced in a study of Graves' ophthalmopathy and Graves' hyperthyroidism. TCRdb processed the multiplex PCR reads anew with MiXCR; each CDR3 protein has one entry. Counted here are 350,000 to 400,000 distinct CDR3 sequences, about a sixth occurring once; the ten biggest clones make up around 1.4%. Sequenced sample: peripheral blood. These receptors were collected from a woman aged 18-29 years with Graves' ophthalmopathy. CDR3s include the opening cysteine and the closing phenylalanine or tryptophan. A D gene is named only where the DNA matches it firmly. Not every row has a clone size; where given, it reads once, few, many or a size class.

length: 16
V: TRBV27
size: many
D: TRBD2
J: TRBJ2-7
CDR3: CASSPRLAGSSYEQYF
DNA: TGTGCCAGCAGTCCCAGACTAGCGGGATCCTCCTACGAGCAGTACTTC

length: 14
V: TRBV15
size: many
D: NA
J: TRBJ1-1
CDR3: CATSRDRQGAEAFF
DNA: TGTGCCACCAGCAGAGATAGGCAGGGTGCTGAAGCTTTCTTT

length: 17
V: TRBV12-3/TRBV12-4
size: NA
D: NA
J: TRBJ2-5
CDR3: CASSSYRASTLVETQYF
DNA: TGTGCCAGCAGTAGTTACAGAGCTTCCACCCTTGTGGAGACCCAGTACTTC

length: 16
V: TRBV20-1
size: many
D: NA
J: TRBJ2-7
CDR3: CSARDLRRGAAYEQYF
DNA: TGCAGTGCTAGAGATCTAAGGAGGGGGGCGGCCTACGAGCAGTACTTC

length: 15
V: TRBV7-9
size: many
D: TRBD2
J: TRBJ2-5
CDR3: CASSFPAGVQETQYF
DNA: TGTGCCAGCAGCTTCCCAGCGGGGGTACAAGAGACCCAGTACTTC

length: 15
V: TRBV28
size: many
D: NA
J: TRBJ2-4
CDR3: CASSRRGLAKNIQYF
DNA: TGTGCCAGCAGTAGAAGGGGGTTAGCCAAAAACATTCAGTACTTC

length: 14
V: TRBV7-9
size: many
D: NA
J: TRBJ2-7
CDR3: CASGLQSASYEQYF
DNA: TGTGCCAGCGGACTTCAATCCGCGTCCTACGAGCAGTACTTC

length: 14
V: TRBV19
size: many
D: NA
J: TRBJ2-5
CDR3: CASSITALGSGQYF
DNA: TGTGCCAGTAGTATAACCGCCCTCGGTTCAGGCCAGTACTTC

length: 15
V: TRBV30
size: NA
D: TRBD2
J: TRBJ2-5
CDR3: CAWSAPGLGEETQYF
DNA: TGTGCCTGGAGTGCCCCGGGACTAGGGGAAGAGACCCAGTACTTC

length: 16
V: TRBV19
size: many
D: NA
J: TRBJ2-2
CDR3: CASSMRDPANTGELFF
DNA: TGTGCCAGTAGTATGCGGGACCCTGCGAACACCGGGGAGCTGTTTTTT

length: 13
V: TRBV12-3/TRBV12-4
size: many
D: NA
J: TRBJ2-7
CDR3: CASSHTRAYEQYF
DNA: TGTGCCAGCAGCCATACAAGGGCCTACGAGCAGTACTTC

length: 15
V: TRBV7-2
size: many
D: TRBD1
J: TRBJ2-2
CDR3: CASIGDRGTVGELFF
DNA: TGTGCCAGCATAGGGGACAGGGGGACCGTCGGGGAGCTGTTTTTT

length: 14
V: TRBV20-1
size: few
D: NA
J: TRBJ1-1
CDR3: CSAPMEGTHTEAFF
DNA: TGCAGTGCCCCTATGGAGGGGACCCACACTGAAGCTTTCTTT

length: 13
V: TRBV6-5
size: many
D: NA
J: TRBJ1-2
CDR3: CASSYGAVYGYTF
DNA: TGTGCCAGCAGTTACGGGGCCGTCTATGGCTACACCTTC

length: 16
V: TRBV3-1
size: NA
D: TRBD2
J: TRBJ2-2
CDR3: CASSGLAGGPGGELFF
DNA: TGTGCCAGCAGCGGACTAGCGGGAGGGCCCGGCGGGGAGCTGTTTTTT

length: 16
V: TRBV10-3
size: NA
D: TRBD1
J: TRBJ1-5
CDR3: CVISKDREEGNQPQHF
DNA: TGTGTCATCAGTAAGGACAGGGAGGAAGGCAATCAGCCCCAGCATTTT

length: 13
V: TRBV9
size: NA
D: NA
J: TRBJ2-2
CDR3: CASSAVPTGELFF
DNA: TGTGCCAGCAGCGCGGTCCCCACCGGGGAGCTGTTTTTT

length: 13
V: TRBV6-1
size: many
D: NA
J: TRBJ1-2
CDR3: CASMNTRNYGYTF
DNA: TGTGCCAGCATGAACACTCGTAACTATGGCTACACCTTC

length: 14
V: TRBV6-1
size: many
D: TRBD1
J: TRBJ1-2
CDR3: CASSEAGQGDGYTF
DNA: TGTGCCAGCAGTGAAGCCGGACAGGGTGATGGCTACACCTTC